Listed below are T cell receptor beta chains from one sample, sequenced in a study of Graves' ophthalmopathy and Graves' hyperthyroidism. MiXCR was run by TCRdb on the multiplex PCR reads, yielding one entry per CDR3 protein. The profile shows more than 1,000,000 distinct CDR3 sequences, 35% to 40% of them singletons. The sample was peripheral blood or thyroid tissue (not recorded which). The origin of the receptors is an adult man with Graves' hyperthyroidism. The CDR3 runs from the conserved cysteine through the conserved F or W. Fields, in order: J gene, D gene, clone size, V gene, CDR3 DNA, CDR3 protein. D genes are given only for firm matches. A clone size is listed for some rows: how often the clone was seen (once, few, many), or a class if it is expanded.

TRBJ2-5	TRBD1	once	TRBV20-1	TGCAGCGTAAGGGACAGGTCGGGGGAGCAGTACTTC	CSVRDRSGEQYF
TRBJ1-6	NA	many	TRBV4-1	TGCGCCAGCAGCCAGGGAGGTTCACCCCTCCACTTT	CASSQGGSPLHF
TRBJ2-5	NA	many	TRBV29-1	TGCAGCGTTGAAGATTGGGAGACCCAGTACTTC	CSVEDWETQYF
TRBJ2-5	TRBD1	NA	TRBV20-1	TGCAGTGCTAGCCGGGACAGGGGGCTTATAGAGACCCAGTACTTC	CSASRDRGLIETQYF
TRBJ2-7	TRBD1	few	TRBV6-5	TGTGCCAGCAGTCGATCCGGGACAGGGACGTACGAGCAGTACTTC	CASSRSGTGTYEQYF
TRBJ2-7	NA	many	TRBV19	TGTGCCAGTGGGCCGGGCGTTTACGAGCAGTACTTC	CASGPGVYEQYF
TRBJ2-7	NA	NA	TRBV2	TGTGCCAGCAGACCTCCTAACAAGGGCTACGAGCAGTACTTC	CASRPPNKGYEQYF
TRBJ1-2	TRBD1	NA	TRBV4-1	TGCGCCAGCAGCCAAGAAGAAGTCAGGGGGCGCGATGGCTACACCTTC	CASSQEEVRGRDGYTF
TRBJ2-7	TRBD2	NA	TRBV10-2	TGTGCCAGCAGTCTCACTGGGGCTAGCGGGAGGAGGTACGAGCAGTACTTC	CASSLTGASGRRYEQYF
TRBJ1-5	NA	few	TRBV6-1	TGTGCCAGCAGTGAAGGGGACGGTCTGAATCAGCCCCAGCATTTT	CASSEGDGLNQPQHF
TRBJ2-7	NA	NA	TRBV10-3	TGTGCCAGCAGTGCCCGGGACACGGGGGAGCAGTACTTC	CASSARDTGEQYF
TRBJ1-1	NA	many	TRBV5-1	TGCGCCAGCAGCCCGGACGGGATATTGGACACTGAAGCTTTCTTT	CASSPDGILDTEAFF
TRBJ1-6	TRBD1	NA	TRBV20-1	TGCAGTACCCGACAGGGCCTGGGGAATTCACCCCTCCACTTT	CSTRQGLGNSPLHF
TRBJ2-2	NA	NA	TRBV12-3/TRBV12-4	TGTGCCAGCAGTTCTCCAGAGGGTAACATCCGGGAGCTGTTTTTT	CASSSPEGNIRELFF
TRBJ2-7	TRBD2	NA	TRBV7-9	TGTGCCAGCACGGGGGGAGGCCGACACGAGCAGTACTTC	CASTGGGRHEQYF
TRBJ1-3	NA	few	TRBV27	TGTGCCAGCACCTCCTTGGCCGGGGGCAGCCGCTCTGGAAACACCATATATTTT	CASTSLAGGSRSGNTIYF
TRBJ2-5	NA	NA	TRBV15	TGTGCCACCAGGGGGTCCCGGGAAGAGACCCAGTACTTC	CATRGSREETQYF
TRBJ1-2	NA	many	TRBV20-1	TGCAGTGCCTCACTACGGACGGCCTATGGCTACACCTTC	CSASLRTAYGYTF
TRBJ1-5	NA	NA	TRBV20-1	TGCAGTGCTAGAGATCGGGGGGAAGCCCGCCGGTCAATCAATCAGCCCCAGCATTTT	CSARDRGEARRSINQPQHF
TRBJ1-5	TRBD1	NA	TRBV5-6	TGTGCCAGCAGCTTGTGGCAGGGGGCCTCCAATCAGCCCCAGCATTTT	CASSLWQGASNQPQHF
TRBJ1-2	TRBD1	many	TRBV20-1	TGCAGTGCTAGAGATGACAGGGCACCCTATGGCTACACCTTC	CSARDDRAPYGYTF
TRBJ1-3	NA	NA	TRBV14	TGTGCCAGCAGCCAACGTACGGGGGGCCTCCGAAACACCATATATTTT	CASSQRTGGLRNTIYF
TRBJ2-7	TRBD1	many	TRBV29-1	TGCAGCGTTGATATGGGGGCCCAGGGGGCGATCCGTTACTTC	CSVDMGAQGAIRYF
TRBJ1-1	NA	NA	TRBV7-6	TGTGCCAGCAGCCCCATGACAGGATACACTGAAGCTTTCTTT	CASSPMTGYTEAFF
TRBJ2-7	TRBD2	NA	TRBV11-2	TGTGCCAGCAGCGTCGGGACTAGCGGACCCCTAAGCTCCTACGAGCAGTACTTC	CASSVGTSGPLSSYEQYF
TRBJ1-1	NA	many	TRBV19	TGTGCCAGTAGTCTCTCATCCGGGACGGGCGCCACTGAAGCTTTCTTT	CASSLSSGTGATEAFF
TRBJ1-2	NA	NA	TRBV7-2	TGTGCCAGCAGCTCGTCGACAGGCCATGGCTACACCTTC	CASSSSTGHGYTF
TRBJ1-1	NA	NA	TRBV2	TGTGCCAGCATTCAAAGTGGGAGAAACACTGAAGCTTTCTTT	CASIQSGRNTEAFF
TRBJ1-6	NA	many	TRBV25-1	TGTGCCAGCAGGGGTGTAAGTAATTCACCCCTCCACTTT	CASRGVSNSPLHF
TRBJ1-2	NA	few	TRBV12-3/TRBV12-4	TGTGCCAGCAGTTTGCGGGGGCTCCTCCGGGATGGCTACACCTTC	CASSLRGLLRDGYTF
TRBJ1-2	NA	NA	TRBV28	TGTGCCAGCAGTCCGGAGATTATCTATGGCTACACCTTC	CASSPEIIYGYTF
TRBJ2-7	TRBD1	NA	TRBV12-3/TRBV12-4	TGTGCCAGCAGTTTAGTGGGACAGGGAGGCAACGAGCAGTACTTC	CASSLVGQGGNEQYF
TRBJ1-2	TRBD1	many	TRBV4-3	TGCGCCAGCAGCCGGTATGACAGGGAGAACTATGGCTACACCTTC	CASSRYDRENYGYTF
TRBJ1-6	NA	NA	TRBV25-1	TGTGCCAGCAGCATCTCCCAAACAGGCTCCTCACCCCTCCACTTT	CASSISQTGSSPLHF
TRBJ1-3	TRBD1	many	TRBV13	TGTGCCAGCAGCAGGGACAGGGGGAGCTCTGGAAACACCATATATTTT	CASSRDRGSSGNTIYF
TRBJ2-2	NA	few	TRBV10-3	TGTGCCATCGGCAGGGACCGAACTGAGTTTACCGGGGAGCTGTTTTTT	CAIGRDRTEFTGELFF
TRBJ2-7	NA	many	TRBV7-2	TGTGCCAGCAGTTCCCCTGGCCGGGGGAGCTACGAGCAGTACTTC	CASSSPGRGSYEQYF
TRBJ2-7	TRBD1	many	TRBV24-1	TGTGCCACCACGTTGTCCGGACAGGGGAGCTCCTACGAGCAGTACTTC	CATTLSGQGSSYEQYF
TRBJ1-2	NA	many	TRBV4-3	TGCGCCAGCAGCCAAGTGCAGGAAAACTATGGCTACACCTTC	CASSQVQENYGYTF
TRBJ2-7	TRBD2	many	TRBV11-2	TGTGCCAGCAGCCCGGGACTAGCGGGCTCTACCTTC	CASSPGLAGSTF
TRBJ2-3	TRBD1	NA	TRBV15	TGTGCCACCAGCCCCCGGGACAGGGCCGTAAGGACAGATACGCAGTATTTT	CATSPRDRAVRTDTQYF
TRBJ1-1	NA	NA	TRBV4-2	TGTGCCAGCAGCCCCAGTGGGGGGGCGGTTTTAGGAGCTTTCTTT	CASSPSGGAVLGAFF
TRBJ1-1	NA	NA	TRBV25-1	TGTGACCGGCTGAACACTGAAGCTTTCTTT	CDRLNTEAFF
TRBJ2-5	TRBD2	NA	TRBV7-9	TGTGCCAGCAGCTTAGTCTCCGGGAGGGCCGCCGAGACCCAGTACTTC	CASSLVSGRAAETQYF
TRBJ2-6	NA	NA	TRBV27	TGTGCCCGGATTCAGGGATCTGGGGCCAACGTCCTGACTTTC	CARIQGSGANVLTF
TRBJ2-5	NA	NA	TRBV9	TGTGCCAGCAGCGTAGACGGGGCTGGGCGGACCCAGTACTTC	CASSVDGAGRTQYF
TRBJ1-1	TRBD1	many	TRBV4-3	TGCGCCAGCAGCCAAGCACAGGGGCCAAGCGACACTGAAGCTTTCTTT	CASSQAQGPSDTEAFF
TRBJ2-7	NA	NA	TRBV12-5	TGTGCTAGTGGTTTGGGGACAGAAAAGGAGCAGTACTTC	CASGLGTEKEQYF
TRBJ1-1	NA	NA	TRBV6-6	TGTGCCAGCTATAGGCAGGGGCGACAAACTGAAGCTTTCTTT	CASYRQGRQTEAFF
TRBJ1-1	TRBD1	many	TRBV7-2	TGTGCCAGCAGCCTTCGAGGGGGCGCTGGGACTGAAGCTTTCTTT	CASSLRGGAGTEAFF
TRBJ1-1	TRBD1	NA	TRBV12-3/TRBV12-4	TGTGCCAGCAGGAGGGGACAGGGAAAAGCTTTCTTT	CASRRGQGKAFF
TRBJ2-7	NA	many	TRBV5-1	TGCGCCAGCAGCCCACTCAACGAGGGCTCCGGGTACTTC	CASSPLNEGSGYF